This TCR beta chain was sequenced during a study of vaccination and CD4 T cells after COVID-19 (dated by TCRdb to the early 2020s). Study-wide context: The convalescent cohort comprised six males and four females, including two Hispanic individuals, seven Caucasians, two Asians and one multiracial person. Participants received two doses of either the Pfizer-BioNTech BNT162b2 vaccine (n=8) or the Moderna mRNA-1273 vaccine (n=2). Post-COVID blood samples were collected from convalescent patients a median of approximately 93 days after diagnosis, with a range of roughly 30 to 170 days. Post-vaccine blood samples were obtained a median of around 74 days after the second vaccine dose, with a range of about 14 to 250 days. Culture stimuli were overlapping spike peptide pools from SARS-CoV-2 and from the common cold coronaviruses HCoV-NL63, HCoV-OC43 and HCoV-229E. Control cultures received a CEFX viral epitope pool as the positive control, an HIV-1 Nef peptide pool as the negative control, or no peptide. The spike-specific CD4+ TCR repertoire was compared before and after mRNA vaccination in over nine COVID-19 convalescent patients and a handful of infection-naive healthy vaccine recipients. The study at large found these results: In convalescent patients, a median around 89% of post-vaccine SARS-CoV-2-reactive clones were detected only after vaccination, suggesting vaccine-specific priming. An increase in the median number of SARS-CoV-2-reactive clonotypes from roughly 20 after infection to roughly 38 after vaccination was observed, but the change was not found to be significant. Of the vaccine-specific clones found in convalescent patients, nearly all (304 of 307) were mono-reactive for SARS-CoV-2 spike instead of being cross-reactive with common cold coronaviruses. The number of convalescent patients in the study was relatively small, and the study did not examine early timepoints following natural infection.

Reading the label with the study, this specimen's treatment or condition is: approximately 9-day PBMC culture with coronavirus spike peptide pools or control peptides (ViraFEST assay). The study used the ViraFEST assay, which expanded antigen-specific T cells with peptide pools and then identified expanded clonotypes by TCR sequencing. Negative nucleocapsid antibody tests before and after vaccination confirmed that the healthy vaccine recipients had no prior SARS-CoV-2 infection. Each well held 2.2 million or so PBMCs cultured with 9 to 10 ug/ml peptide pools in IMDM containing around 5.5% human AB serum and 8 to 10 IU/ml IL-2. On days 3 and 7, half of the culture medium was replaced with fresh IL-2-containing medium. CD4+ T cells were isolated after 10 days of culture through negative selection using the EasySep CD4+ T cell isolation kit. PBMCs were separated from whole blood using Ficoll-Paque Plus gradient centrifugation and then either used fresh or cryopreserved at -140C. In general, triplicate wells were set up for every culture condition.

Notes on this clonotype: There is no known antigen for this receptor. No qualities accompany the bases; no much larger clone lies one base away.

At the junction V is shortened by 1 base and J by 1 base, with 10 bases in between. CDR1 and CDR2 are drawn from the germline V gene (reference sequence): LNHDA, SQIVND. Counted from cysteine to phenylalanine, this CDR3 has 15 amino acids. CDR3 DNA is the only sequence kept; it has 45 bases, read in frame from the first base. Libraries were prepared through PCR. DNA from cultured CD4+ T cells was subjected to TCR sequencing with the Oncomine TCR Beta short-read assay at the Johns Hopkins FTIC core. The QIAamp micro DNA kit was used to extract genomic DNA from the cultured CD4+ T cells. Oncomine TCR Beta libraries made from cultured CD4+ T cells were pooled using unique dual indexes and sequenced on an Illumina iSeq 100. As for how the authors treated the data: Non-productive sequences were removed, and CDR3s that did not start with C, did not end with F or W, or were shorter than 7 amino acids were discarded. The MANAFEST web application identified antigen-specific clonotypes by comparing peptide-stimulated wells against reference wells and other culture wells. Positive clones required FDR below 0.05, an odds ratio above 5, and productive frequency above 0.1% in at least two of three replicate wells. Clonotypes that were significantly expanded in both SARS-CoV-2 spike wells and at least one common cold coronavirus spike condition were defined as cross-reactive. Similarity between CDR3 sequences was evaluated in R version 3.6.1 using Levenshtein distances (stringdist) and unrooted phylogenetic trees (ape). Through fastp at Q25 and MiXCR, TCRdb rebuilt clones from the public reads, retaining in-frame beta chains. Each entry merges the rows of one CDR3 protein and shows their most common DNA and genes. These V and J calls derive from TCRdb rather than the authors' analysis. The sample yields around 20,000 distinct CDR3 sequences; around 38% were counted once. The ten largest clones capture about 28% of the sample.

This TCR derives from a human donor who received a COVID-19 vaccine. The sequencing here drew on CD4+ T cells from blood, cultured in vitro, taken before SARS-CoV-2 vaccination. The sequence links TRBV19 to TRBJ1-1; the D gene assignment is ambiguous. Read as DNA, the sequence is TGTGCCAGTAGTATAGGGGTTGAGAGGAACACTGAAGCTTTCTTT. It is translated as CASSIGVERNTEAFF.